The T cell receptor beta chain under discussion was sequenced for a study of technical replicates of blood from four donors. The V gene end was trimmed by 7 bases and the J gene end by 2 bases; junction bases not matched to a gene: 10. CDR1 is MNHEY and CDR2 is SVGAGI in the germline V gene. The CDR3 runs 15 residues. This clone was seen a single time. Profiling relied on immunoSEQ multiplex PCR, and the TCRdb table lists in-frame clones only, not all of them. The profile shows more than 75,000 clones, about 94% of them singletons. Sequenced material: T cells isolated from PBMCs. The receptor's source is a human donor in good health. This chain links TRBV6-5 with TRBJ2-5; 7 bases map to TRBD1. This CDR3 reads CASTIYLQGQETQYF. In DNA, the CDR3 is TGTGCCAGCACTATTTATTTACAGGGGCAAGAGACCCAGTACTTC.